A selection of T cell receptor beta chains follows, all from one sample in a study of T cells in Graves' hyperthyroidism and ophthalmopathy. A single record per CDR3 protein comes from TCRdb applying MiXCR to the multiplex PCR reads. The top ten clones hold roughly a sixth of a sample with over 700,000 distinct CDR3 sequences, roughly a sixth of them seen once. Sequenced material: blood. These receptors were taken from a woman aged 45-60 years with Graves' hyperthyroidism that later progressed to Graves' ophthalmopathy. Both conserved end residues are part of each CDR3. A D gene is named only where the DNA matches it firmly. Expanded clones get a size class; other rows say once, few or many, or leave the size out.

j_call: TRBJ1-4; d_call: NA; clone_size: NA; v_call: TRBV5-5; cdr3_aa: CASSFGGQATNEKLFF; cdr3_nt: TGTGCCAGCAGCTTTGGCGGGCAAGCAACTAATGAAAAACTGTTTTTT
j_call: TRBJ2-1; d_call: NA; clone_size: few; v_call: TRBV30; cdr3_aa: CAWSVRGGYNEQFF; cdr3_nt: TGTGCCTGGAGTGTAAGGGGGGGCTACAATGAGCAGTTCTTC
j_call: TRBJ1-5; d_call: NA; clone_size: many; v_call: TRBV9; cdr3_aa: CASSVDGSGTNQPQHF; cdr3_nt: TGTGCCAGCAGCGTAGATGGGTCAGGGACCAATCAGCCCCAGCATTTT
j_call: TRBJ2-3; d_call: NA; clone_size: few; v_call: TRBV6-1; cdr3_aa: CASREDRSSTDTQYF; cdr3_nt: TGTGCCAGCAGGGAAGACAGGTCTAGCACAGATACGCAGTATTTT
j_call: TRBJ1-4; d_call: NA; clone_size: few; v_call: TRBV10-2; cdr3_aa: CASRLGPATNEKLFF; cdr3_nt: TGCGCCAGCAGGTTGGGGCCAGCAACTAATGAAAAACTGTTTTTT
j_call: TRBJ1-5; d_call: NA; clone_size: once; v_call: TRBV10-2; cdr3_aa: CASSESGQRQPQHF; cdr3_nt: TGCGCCAGCAGTGAGTCGGGACAACGGCAGCCCCAGCATTTT
j_call: TRBJ2-3; d_call: TRBD1; clone_size: many; v_call: TRBV11-2; cdr3_aa: CASSSWTGRTDTQYF; cdr3_nt: TGTGCCAGCAGCTCATGGACAGGGAGGACAGATACGCAGTATTTT
j_call: TRBJ1-2; d_call: TRBD1; clone_size: NA; v_call: TRBV7-8; cdr3_aa: CASSLGRGLDGYTF; cdr3_nt: TGTGCCAGCAGCTTAGGCAGGGGGCTCGATGGCTACACCTTC
j_call: TRBJ1-6; d_call: NA; clone_size: few; v_call: TRBV30; cdr3_aa: CAWSARGNNSPLHF; cdr3_nt: TGTGCCTGGAGTGCTCGGGGCAATAATTCACCCCTCCACTTT
j_call: TRBJ1-4; d_call: TRBD1; clone_size: few; v_call: TRBV15; cdr3_aa: CATSEGQTSEKLFF; cdr3_nt: TGTGCCACCAGCGAGGGACAGACAAGTGAAAAACTGTTTTTT
j_call: TRBJ2-7; d_call: NA; clone_size: NA; v_call: TRBV2; cdr3_aa: CASRLTLPYEQYF; cdr3_nt: TGTGCCAGCAGACTGACACTCCCCTACGAGCAGTACTTC
j_call: TRBJ1-4; d_call: TRBD1; clone_size: NA; v_call: TRBV12-3/TRBV12-4; cdr3_aa: CASSWGTGVEKLFF; cdr3_nt: TGTGCCAGCAGTTGGGGGACAGGGGTTGAAAAACTGTTTTTT
j_call: TRBJ1-4; d_call: NA; clone_size: NA; v_call: TRBV3-1; cdr3_aa: CASGTPGANEKLFF; cdr3_nt: TGTGCCTCCGGGACTCCGGGGGCTAATGAAAAACTGTTTTTT
j_call: TRBJ1-1; d_call: NA; clone_size: many; v_call: TRBV2; cdr3_aa: CASIFGVGTEAFF; cdr3_nt: TGTGCCAGCATCTTCGGCGTAGGCACTGAAGCTTTCTTT
j_call: TRBJ2-1; d_call: NA; clone_size: many; v_call: TRBV6-6; cdr3_aa: CASSYVPPGVVPYNEQFF; cdr3_nt: TGTGCCAGCAGTTATGTACCCCCCGGGGTAGTTCCCTACAATGAGCAGTTCTTC
j_call: TRBJ2-2; d_call: NA; clone_size: many; v_call: TRBV12-3/TRBV12-4; cdr3_aa: CASSLSGGGTGELFF; cdr3_nt: TGTGCCAGCAGTTTGTCGGGTGGGGGCACCGGGGAGCTGTTTTTT
j_call: TRBJ1-4; d_call: NA; clone_size: NA; v_call: TRBV6-1; cdr3_aa: CASSEMGQSNEKLFF; cdr3_nt: TGTGCCAGCAGTGAAATGGGGCAGAGTAATGAAAAACTGTTTTTT
j_call: TRBJ2-3; d_call: TRBD1; clone_size: NA; v_call: TRBV20-1; cdr3_aa: CSARDRGTTDTQYF; cdr3_nt: TGCAGTGCGAGGGACAGGGGAACTACAGATACGCAGTATTTT
j_call: TRBJ2-1; d_call: NA; clone_size: many; v_call: TRBV11-2; cdr3_aa: CASSGQSASREQFF; cdr3_nt: TGTGCCAGCAGCGGTCAAAGCGCTAGTAGGGAGCAGTTCTTC
j_call: TRBJ1-2; d_call: NA; clone_size: many; v_call: TRBV5-1; cdr3_aa: CASSESQGFNYGYTF; cdr3_nt: TGCGCCAGCAGCGAATCACAGGGATTTAACTATGGCTACACCTTC
j_call: TRBJ1-5; d_call: NA; clone_size: few; v_call: TRBV27; cdr3_aa: CASSLSAPRSFWPQHF; cdr3_nt: TGTGCCAGCAGTTTATCCGCCCCCCGGTCCTTTTGGCCCCAGCATTTT
j_call: TRBJ1-4; d_call: TRBD1; clone_size: NA; v_call: TRBV7-9; cdr3_aa: CASSRWDSEDEKLFF; cdr3_nt: TGTGCCAGCAGCCGTTGGGACAGTGAAGACGAAAAACTGTTTTTT
j_call: TRBJ1-1; d_call: TRBD1; clone_size: NA; v_call: TRBV19; cdr3_aa: CASGLTGGLTEAFF; cdr3_nt: TGTGCCAGTGGTTTGACAGGGGGATTGACTGAAGCTTTCTTT
j_call: TRBJ2-5; d_call: NA; clone_size: NA; v_call: TRBV27; cdr3_aa: CASSPARTTQETQYF; cdr3_nt: TGTGCCAGCAGTCCAGCCCGGACAACACAAGAGACCCAGTACTTC
j_call: TRBJ1-5; d_call: TRBD1; clone_size: few; v_call: TRBV18; cdr3_aa: CASSPTSGQGQPQHF; cdr3_nt: TGTGCCAGCTCCCCGACCTCTGGACAGGGCCAGCCCCAGCATTTT
j_call: TRBJ1-1; d_call: NA; clone_size: many; v_call: TRBV5-1; cdr3_aa: CASSPGHMNTEAFF; cdr3_nt: TGCGCCAGCAGCCCGGGTCACATGAACACTGAAGCTTTCTTT
j_call: TRBJ1-2; d_call: TRBD1; clone_size: few; v_call: TRBV29-1; cdr3_aa: CSVQGANSGYTF; cdr3_nt: TGCAGCGTACAGGGGGCAAATAGTGGCTACACCTTC
j_call: TRBJ1-2; d_call: TRBD1; clone_size: NA; v_call: TRBV5-5; cdr3_aa: CASSSGQEEEYGYTF; cdr3_nt: TGTGCCAGCAGCTCCGGACAGGAGGAAGAGTATGGCTACACCTTC
j_call: TRBJ2-2; d_call: NA; clone_size: once; v_call: TRBV30; cdr3_aa: CAWSVITAGELFF; cdr3_nt: TGTGCCTGGAGTGTAATTACGGCCGGGGAGCTGTTTTTT
j_call: TRBJ2-7; d_call: TRBD1; clone_size: many; v_call: TRBV3-1; cdr3_aa: CASSPHSDRDHEQYF; cdr3_nt: TGTGCCAGCAGCCCTCACTCGGACAGGGACCACGAGCAGTACTTC
j_call: TRBJ2-1; d_call: TRBD1; clone_size: NA; v_call: TRBV6-2/TRBV6-3; cdr3_aa: CASSYTGQGSSYNEQFF; cdr3_nt: TGTGCCAGCAGTTACACCGGACAGGGTAGCTCCTACAATGAGCAGTTCTTC
j_call: TRBJ2-2; d_call: NA; clone_size: many; v_call: TRBV20-1; cdr3_aa: CSARQWRGTGELFF; cdr3_nt: TGCAGTGCTCGACAGTGGAGGGGGACCGGGGAGCTGTTTTTT
j_call: TRBJ1-5; d_call: NA; clone_size: many; v_call: TRBV12-3/TRBV12-4; cdr3_aa: CASSGGRGEDQPQHF; cdr3_nt: TGTGCCAGCAGCGGCGGGAGAGGGGAGGATCAGCCCCAGCATTTT
j_call: TRBJ1-4; d_call: NA; clone_size: NA; v_call: TRBV27; cdr3_aa: CASRDLGGLEKLFF; cdr3_nt: TGTGCCAGCAGGGACTTAGGGGGTCTAGAAAAACTGTTTTTT
j_call: TRBJ1-2; d_call: NA; clone_size: NA; v_call: TRBV18; cdr3_aa: CASSPGASTGYYGYTF; cdr3_nt: TGTGCCAGCTCACCAGGGGCTTCGACAGGCTACTATGGCTACACCTTC
j_call: TRBJ1-2; d_call: TRBD1; clone_size: NA; v_call: TRBV29-1; cdr3_aa: CSVDRDGYTF; cdr3_nt: TGCAGCGTGGACAGGGATGGCTACACCTTC
j_call: TRBJ1-2; d_call: TRBD1; clone_size: NA; v_call: TRBV10-3; cdr3_aa: CAISESKTGEFSNYGYTF; cdr3_nt: TGTGCCATCAGTGAGTCGAAGACAGGGGAATTTTCTAACTATGGCTACACCTTC
j_call: TRBJ1-2; d_call: TRBD1; clone_size: NA; v_call: TRBV5-1; cdr3_aa: CASSPQPRDSLLNYGYTF; cdr3_nt: TGCGCCAGCAGCCCCCAGCCCCGGGACAGCCTCCTTAACTATGGCTACACCTTC
j_call: TRBJ2-5; d_call: TRBD1; clone_size: many; v_call: TRBV9; cdr3_aa: CASSARTGGQETQYF; cdr3_nt: TGTGCCAGCAGCGCCCGGACAGGGGGGCAAGAGACCCAGTACTTC
j_call: TRBJ2-5; d_call: NA; clone_size: few; v_call: TRBV18; cdr3_aa: CASSPFMPSPNQETQYF; cdr3_nt: TGTGCCAGCTCACCATTCATGCCCTCCCCGAACCAAGAGACCCAGTACTTC
j_call: TRBJ1-2; d_call: NA; clone_size: few; v_call: TRBV5-4; cdr3_aa: CASSSDRPLNYGYTF; cdr3_nt: TGTGCCAGCAGCTCTGACAGGCCCCTCAACTATGGCTACACCTTC
j_call: TRBJ1-5; d_call: TRBD1; clone_size: NA; v_call: TRBV19; cdr3_aa: CASSTSTGVEGNQPQHF; cdr3_nt: TGTGCCAGTAGTACATCTACAGGGGTTGAGGGCAATCAGCCCCAGCATTTT